These 18 T cell receptor beta chains were all obtained from the same sample, sequenced in a study of cytomegalovirus exposure and HLA in healthy donors. Using immunoSEQ multiplex PCR, the repertoire was profiled, and TCRdb retains in-frame clones only, with some absent. The sample consists of 85,000 to 130,000 clones, 88% of them appearing once. Material for sequencing was PBMCs. The receptors shown here come from a woman younger than 35 in good health and CMV-seropositive.

The V call is TRBV7-8, the J call TRBJ1-2; D gene unclear. V was pared by 5 bases and J by 5 bases, with 12 bases between. This CDR3 comprises 13 residues. Germline V gene data show CDR1 as SGHVS and CDR2 as FQNEAQ. This CDR3 is CASSTRDGYGYTF. CDR3 coding DNA: TGTGCCAGCAGCACCCGGGATGGATATGGCTACACCTTC. The full variable domain, in which reference TRBV7-8 and TRBJ1-2 provide the parts outside the CDR3, is GAGVSQSPRYKVAKRGQDVALRCDPISGHVSLFWYQQALGQGPEFLTYFQNEAQLDKSGLPSDRFFAERPEGSVSTLKIQRTQQEDSAVYLCASSTRDGYGYTFGSGTRLTVV.

The rearrangement joins TRBV15 to TRBJ1-5, with D perhaps matching TRBD1 (6 bases). The V end was cut by 0 bases, the J end by 4 bases, with 16 bases between. Germline CDR1 is LNHNV and CDR2 is YYDKDF (reference sequence). The CDR3 covers 17 residues. CDR3 nucleotide sequence: TGTGCCACCAGCAGAGACAGGAGGACAGACACTAATCAGCCCCAGCATTTT. Translating it yields CATSRDRRTDTNQPQHF.

CDR3 in DNA: TGTGCCAGTAGTCAATCAGGGGCCACTGAAGCTTTCTTT. The encoded protein is CASSQSGATEAFF. The genes are TRBV19 and TRBJ1-1; possibly TRBD1 for D (6 bases). CDR1 and CDR2 from the germline V gene are LNHDA and SQIVND (reference sequence). The CDR3 is 13 amino acids. Trimming left V 5 bases short and J 4 bases short, with 11 bases between.

The chain has TRBV10-3 and TRBJ1-5; TRBD1 aligns across 8 bases. CDR1 is ENHRY and CDR2 is SYGVKD in the germline V gene. Unmatched junction bases numbered 3, after V lost 6 bases and J lost 5 bases. This CDR3 region has 13 residues. DNA for the CDR3: TGTGCCATCAGATCGACAGGGGATCAGCCCCAGCATTTT. Its protein product is CAIRSTGDQPQHF.

V is TRBV27 and J is TRBJ2-1; weak D call: TRBD2 (7 bases). The V gene's germline CDR1 is MNHEY and CDR2 SMNVEV (reference sequence). The CDR3 has 14 amino acids. V lost 2 bases to trimming and J lost 8 bases, with 13 bases between them. The CDR3 coding sequence is TGTGCCAGCAGTTTACTGCAGGGGAGGGATGAGCAGTTCTTC. This translates into CASSLLQGRDEQFF.

The chain combines TRBV2 with TRBJ1-5; tentatively, D is TRBD1 (6 bases). The CDR3 extends over 14 amino acids. CDR1 SNHLY and CDR2 FYNNEI come from the germline V gene. The ends were cut back, 4 bases at V and 7 bases at J, with 14 bases in the middle. CDR3 in amino acids: CASSVERGGQPQHF. In DNA form, the CDR3 reads TGTGCCAGCAGTGTCGAGAGAGGGGGACAGCCCCAGCATTTT.

The chain has TRBV27 and TRBJ2-3, with D perhaps TRBD1 (6 bases). This CDR3 is built from 15 residues. The V and J ends lost 3 bases and 4 bases respectively, with 14 bases between them. Per the germline V gene, CDR1 is MNHEY and CDR2 is SMNVEV (reference sequence). The CDR3 sequence: CASSFVEGVPDTQYF. As DNA, the CDR3 is TGTGCCAGCAGTTTCGTTGAGGGGGTCCCAGATACGCAGTATTTT.

The V gene is TRBV27, the J gene TRBJ1-1, with D possibly being TRBD1 (5 bases). CDR1 is MNHEY, CDR2 SMNVEV, per germline (reference sequence). CDR3 length equals 14 residues. Trimming took off 5 bases at V and 3 bases at J, with 13 bases between the two ends. The CDR3 DNA is TGTGCCAGCAGTCGCTCAGGGTTGGACACTGAAGCTTTCTTT. Translating gives CASSRSGLDTEAFF.

V usage is TRBV18 and J usage is TRBJ1-5; 8 bases agree with TRBD1. V gave up 3 bases and J gave up 5 bases; unmatched junction bases: 6. The CDR3 is made up of 15 amino acids. Looked up from germline, CDR1 is KGHSH and CDR2 is LQKENI. In DNA form, the CDR3 reads TGTGCCAGCTCACCTCAGGGGGCGCGAGATCAGCCCCAGCATTTT. Its protein product is CASSPQGARDQPQHF.

The rearrangement uses TRBV29-1 and TRBJ2-5, with D possibly TRBD2 on 7 matching bases. The germline V and J ends were trimmed by 4 bases and 5 bases, with 20 bases remaining between them. The CDR3 sequence is 15 residues long. Germline V gene data show CDR1 as SQVTM and CDR2 as ANQGSEA. The CDR3 region is CSVVIQGGPRETQYF. The CDR3 coding sequence is TGCAGCGTTGTTATACAGGGAGGGCCCCGGGAGACCCAGTACTTC. The variable domain in full, with the rest retrieved from reference TRBV29-1 and TRBJ2-5, is SAVISQKPSRDICQRGTSLTIQCQVDSQVTMMFWYRQQPGQSLTLIATANQGSEATYESGFVIDKFPISRPNLTFSTLTVSNMSPEDSSIYLCSVVIQGGPRETQYFGPGTRLLVL.

The chain combines TRBV6-1 with TRBJ1-5; tentatively, D is TRBD1 (6 bases). The CDR3 sequence is 14 residues long. Deletions cut 6 bases from V and 0 bases from J, with 9 bases between. Germline values: CDR1 MNHNS, CDR2 SASEGT. In DNA, the CDR3 is TGTGCCAGCAGACAGGGTTATAGCAATCAGCCCCAGCATTTT. Translating gives CASRQGYSNQPQHF.

The chain employs TRBV29-1 and TRBJ2-3, with D possibly TRBD2 on 5 matching bases. Germline-derived CDR1 and CDR2 are SQVTM and ANQGSEA. The CDR3 has 10 amino acids. The CDR3 nucleotides read TGCGGAGCGGCCCAAGATACGCAGTATTTT. Translated: CGAAQDTQYF.

This chain uses TRBV6-5 with TRBJ1-4; D is possibly TRBD1 (6 bases). Germline V gene lookup returns CDR1 MNHEY and CDR2 SVGAGI. The CDR3 covers 15 residues. V was cut by 2 bases and J by 1 base, with 8 bases left in between. This chain's CDR3 is CASSYTGLTNEKLFF. In DNA form, the CDR3 reads TGTGCCAGCAGTTACACAGGGTTAACTAATGAAAAACTGTTTTTT.

The chain employs TRBV10-3 and TRBJ2-5, with 14 bases matching TRBD2. J lost 5 bases, V lost 5 bases, and 10 bases had no gene match. CDR3 length: 17 amino acids. Germline CDR1 is ENHRY and CDR2 is SYGVKD. The CDR3 is CAISPPTSGGAGETQYF. In nucleotides, the CDR3 is TGTGCCATCAGTCCTCCGACTAGCGGGGGGGCGGGGGAGACCCAGTACTTC.

This rearrangement joins TRBV19 to TRBJ2-3; 11 positions agree with TRBD2. The CDR3 is 16 amino acids. Germline values: CDR1 LNHDA, CDR2 SQIVND (reference sequence). J gave up 1 base and V 4 bases, and 4 bases lay outside the gene matches. The CDR3, as DNA: TGTGCCAGTAGTAAGATACTAGCGGGGGGCACAGATACGCAGTATTTT. It encodes CASSKILAGGTDTQYF.

This chain connects TRBV28 to TRBJ1-5; D gene ambiguous. The germline V gene encodes CDR1 MDHEN and CDR2 SYDVKM. The CDR3 is made up of 17 amino acids. With 10 bases removed from V and 5 bases from J, the gap between germline ends came to 27 bases. CDR3 residues: CATTPRPRGRIHQPQHF. DNA of the CDR3: TGTGCCACTACGCCCCGACCCCGAGGGAGAATTCATCAGCCCCAGCATTTT.

This clone was observed once. V is TRBV28 and J is TRBJ1-2, with 7 bases that match TRBD1. The CDR3 is 15 amino acids. Per the germline V gene, CDR1 is MDHEN and CDR2 is SYDVKM. After removal of 5 bases from V and 4 bases from J, the junction contained 10 bases not matched to a gene. The CDR3 here is CASSAGQAGSYGYTF. CDR3 sequence (DNA): TGTGCCAGCAGTGCCGGACAGGCTGGGAGCTATGGCTACACCTTC.

The CDR3 loop reads CASSQDRVGPLHF. CDR3 nucleotide sequence: TGTGCCAGCAGCCAGGACAGGGTCGGGCCCCTCCACTTT. The chain employs TRBV6-5 and TRBJ1-6; 8 bases are a match to TRBD1. After removal of 6 bases from V and 13 bases from J, the junction contained 8 bases not matched to a gene. CDR1 is MNHEY and CDR2 is SVGAGI in the germline V gene. The CDR3 loop spans 13 amino acids.